The TCR beta chain described here comes from a study of T-cell reconstitution after alpha-beta-depleted transplantation in children. For this clonotype: Its matching antigen is unknown.

Unique molecular identifiers were incorporated during preparation of the TCRbeta library. TCRdb reprocessed the PCR reads with MiXCR, giving one entry per CDR3 protein. The sample consists of 440,000 or so distinct CDR3 sequences, approximately 41% of them appearing once. Notes on the study in general: Once a year had passed after transplant, T-cell counts and diversity came mostly from newly produced T cells.

The germline gives CDR1 DFQATT, CDR2 SNEGSKA (reference sequence). The CDR3 extends over 13 amino acids. After removal of 3 bases from V and 4 bases from J, the junction contained 4 bases not matched to a gene. The TCR was taken from a girl aged 2 to 9 with aplastic anemia, due to receive a stem cell transplant. The sample was PBMCs, taken before TCRalphabeta/CD19-depleted stem cell transplant. The chain is built from TRBV20-1 and TRBJ2-7, with 9 bases that match TRBD1. Here the CDR3 DNA reads TGCAGTGCTAGTGGGGACAGGGTTTACGAGCAGTACTTC. Translated, it gives CSASGDRVYEQYF.